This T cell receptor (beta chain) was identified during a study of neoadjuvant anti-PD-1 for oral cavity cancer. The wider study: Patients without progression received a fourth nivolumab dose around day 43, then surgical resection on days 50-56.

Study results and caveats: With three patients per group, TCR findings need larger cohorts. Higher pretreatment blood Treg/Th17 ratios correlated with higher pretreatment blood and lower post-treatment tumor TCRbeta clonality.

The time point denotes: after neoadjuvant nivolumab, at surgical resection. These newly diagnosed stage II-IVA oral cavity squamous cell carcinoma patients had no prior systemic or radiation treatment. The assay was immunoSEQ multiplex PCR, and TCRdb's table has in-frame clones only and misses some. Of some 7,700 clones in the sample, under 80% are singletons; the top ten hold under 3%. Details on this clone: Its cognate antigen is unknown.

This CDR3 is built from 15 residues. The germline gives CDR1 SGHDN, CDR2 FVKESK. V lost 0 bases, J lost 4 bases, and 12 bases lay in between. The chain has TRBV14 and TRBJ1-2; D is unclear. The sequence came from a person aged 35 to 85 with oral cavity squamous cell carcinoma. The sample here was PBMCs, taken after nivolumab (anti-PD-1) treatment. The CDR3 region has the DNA TGTGCCAGCAGCCAAGAGATGGGCAGCCTCTATGGCTACACCTTC. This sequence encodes CASSQEMGSLYGYTF.